One sample yielded the 13 T cell receptor beta chains listed below, sequenced in a study of OX40 agonist ivuxolimab in advanced cancers. The table came from immunoSEQ multiplex PCR; TCRdb's copy has only in-frame clones and leaves some out. The repertoire has more than 50,000 clones, approximately 92% of them found once; the top ten carry more than 10%. The sample was CD4+ or CD8+ T cells sorted from blood, taken in a trial of the OX40 agonist ivuxolimab. These receptors originate from an adult with an advanced solid tumor such as melanoma, head and neck, liver or kidney cancer.

The V and J genes are TRBV5-4 and TRBJ1-1; D remains unclear. Deletions cut 8 bases from V and 7 bases from J, with 3 bases between. Per the germline V gene, CDR1 is SGHNT and CDR2 is YYREEE (reference sequence). CDR3 size: 8 residues. The DNA of the CDR3 is TGTGCCAGGGGTGAAGCTTTCTTT. The encoded protein is CARGEAFF.

The gene calls are TRBV7-9 and TRBJ1-3, with D uncertain. Trimming removed 2 bases at V and 0 bases at J, with 8 bases between. The germline V gene has CDR1 SEHNR and CDR2 FQNEAQ (reference sequence). This CDR3 contains 15 residues. The CDR3 sequence: CASSLNSDSGNTIYF. The CDR3 bases are TGTGCCAGCAGCTTAAATAGCGACTCTGGAAACACCATATATTTT.

The chain carries TRBV14 and TRBJ2-4; D is undetermined. This CDR3 has 15 amino acids. Germline values: CDR1 SGHDN, CDR2 FVKESK. V lost 0 bases to trimming and J lost 3 bases, with 9 bases between them. The CDR3 sequence: CASSQDGAGKNIQYF. CDR3 nucleotides: TGTGCCAGCAGCCAAGATGGAGCCGGCAAAAACATTCAGTACTTC.

The chain carries TRBV27 and TRBJ2-5; 11 bases map to TRBD2. In germline, CDR1 is MNHEY, CDR2 SMNVEV (reference sequence). V was pared by 3 bases and J by 4 bases, with 13 bases of the junction left unmatched. There are 18 residues in the CDR3. The CDR3 DNA follows: TGTGCCAGCAGTTTGTCGACTATAGCGGGGGGGCGAGGAGAGACCCAGTACTTC. It translates to CASSLSTIAGGRGETQYF.

V usage is TRBV29-1 and J usage is TRBJ2-7; 9 bases fit TRBD1. This CDR3 has 12 amino acids. Germline trimming cut 3 bases from V and 7 bases from J; bases unmatched to any gene: 4. CDR1 and CDR2 from the germline V gene are SQVTM and ANQGSEA. The CDR3 protein is CSVDTGGREQYF. The CDR3 nucleotides read TGCAGCGTTGACACAGGGGGCAGGGAGCAGTACTTC.

The J gene is TRBJ1-5, the V gene TRBV10-3; D is unclear. The V end lost 4 bases, the J end lost 5 bases, and 12 bases lay between the germline ends. The CDR3 covers 14 residues. Germline V gene data show CDR1 as ENHRY and CDR2 as SYGVKD. The CDR3 sequence is CAISGQSNHQPQHF. The CDR3 bases are TGTGCCATCAGTGGCCAGTCGAATCATCAGCCCCAGCATTTT.

The chain uses TRBV9 and TRBJ1-1; tentative D call: TRBD1 (6 bases). CDR3 length: 13 residues. Between the trimmed V and J ends, which lost 3 bases and 6 bases, there was a span of 12 bases. CDR1 SGDLS and CDR2 YYNGEE come from the germline V gene. The CDR3 sequence is CASSAGAEAEAFF. The CDR3 DNA reads TGTGCCAGCAGCGCGGGGGCGGAGGCTGAAGCTTTCTTT. Full variable domain (rest looked up from reference TRBV9 and TRBJ1-1): DSGVTQTPKHLITATGQRVTLRCSPRSGDLSVYWYQQSLDQGLQFLIQYYNGEERAKGNILERFSAQQFPDLHSELNLSSLELGDSALYFCASSAGAEAEAFFGQGTRLTVV.

This sequence joins TRBV11-2 and TRBJ2-5; 9 bases fit TRBD1. The end of the DNA aligns better with TRBJ2-7, so the J call may be wrong. Germline V CDR1 and CDR2: SGHAT, FQNNGV. The CDR3 loop spans 14 amino acids. The CDR3, as DNA: TGTGCCAGCAGTCCCGGGACAGGGACCTACGAGCAGTACTTC. Amino acid sequence: CASSPGTGTYEQYF.

This clone is deemed medium-sized. The chain joins TRBV7-9 to TRBJ2-7; D tentatively fits TRBD1 or TRBD2 (6 bases each). CDR3 length: 16 amino acids. The germline gives CDR1 SEHNR, CDR2 FQNEAQ (reference sequence). Trimming left V 4 bases short and J 3 bases short, with 19 bases between. This CDR3 reads CASSSGWGDIDYEQYF. CDR3 nucleotides: TGTGCCAGCAGCTCAGGGTGGGGGGACATAGACTACGAGCAGTACTTC.

V usage is TRBV28 and J usage is TRBJ1-3, with D unclear. V was clipped by 4 bases and J by 0 bases, with 10 bases between them. CDR1 is MDHEN, CDR2 SYDVKM, per germline. The CDR3 loop spans 15 amino acids. The CDR3 DNA is TGTGCCAGCAGTTATGGTCGGAACTCTGGAAACACCATATATTTT. Amino acids: CASSYGRNSGNTIYF.

The chain carries TRBV7-9 and TRBJ2-7; no firm D call. Germline CDR1 and CDR2: SEHNR and FQNEAQ (reference sequence). The germline V and J ends were trimmed by 5 bases and 5 bases, with 16 bases remaining between them. The CDR3 contains 14 residues. The CDR3 here is CASSRLPGEHEQYF. The CDR3 nucleotides are TGTGCCAGCAGCCGTCTGCCGGGCGAACACGAGCAGTACTTC.

This chain links TRBV13 with TRBJ2-7, with D possibly being TRBD1 (7 bases). Trimming took 0 bases from V and 6 from J, leaving 15 bases between them. CDR3 length: 15 residues. The V gene's germline CDR1 is PRHDT and CDR2 FYEKMQ (reference sequence). DNA for the CDR3: TGTGCCAGCAGCTTAGGCGATCGACAGGGAGGCGAGCAGTACTTC. As protein: CASSLGDRQGGEQYF.

The rearrangement uses TRBV7-9 and TRBJ1-2, with D maybe TRBD1 (6 bases). Per germline, CDR1 SEHNR and CDR2 FQNEAQ (reference sequence). Trimming removed 1 base from V and 2 bases from J, with 17 bases in between. CDR3 length equals 17 residues. CDR3 in amino acids: CASSLDPRTDSNYGYTF. CDR3 bases: TGTGCCAGCAGCTTAGACCCCCGTACGGACAGCAACTATGGCTACACCTTC.